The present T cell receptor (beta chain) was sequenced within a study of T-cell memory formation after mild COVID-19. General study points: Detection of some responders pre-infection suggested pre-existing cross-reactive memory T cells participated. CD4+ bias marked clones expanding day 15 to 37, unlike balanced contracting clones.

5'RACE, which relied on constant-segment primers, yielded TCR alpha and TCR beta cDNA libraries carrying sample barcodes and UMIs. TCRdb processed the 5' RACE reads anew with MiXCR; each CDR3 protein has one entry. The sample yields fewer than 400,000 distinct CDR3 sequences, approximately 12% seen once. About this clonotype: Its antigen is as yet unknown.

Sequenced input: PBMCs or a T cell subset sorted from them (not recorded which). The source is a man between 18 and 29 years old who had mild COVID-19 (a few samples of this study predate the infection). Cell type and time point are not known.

CDR3 nucleotides: TGTGCCAGCAGTCTCCAGGGTAGTCCCTATGGCTACACCTTC. Translating gives CASSLQGSPYGYTF. The gene calls are TRBV7-2 and TRBJ1-2; D is possibly TRBD1 (5 bases). With 6 bases removed from V and 4 bases from J, the gap between germline ends came to 15 bases. CDR1 SGHTA and CDR2 FQGNSA come from the germline V gene. The CDR3 spans 14 residues. The full variable domain, in which reference TRBV7-2 and TRBJ1-2 provide the parts outside the CDR3, is GAGVSQSPSNKVTEKGKDVELRCDPISGHTALYWYRQSLGQGLEFLIYFQGNSAPDKSGLPSDRFSAERTGGSVSTLTIQRTQQEDSAVYLCASSLQGSPYGYTFGSGTRLTVV.